The 20 T cell receptor beta chains given below trace back to one sample, sequenced in a study of T cells expressing NK-cell markers. TCRdb re-called the 5' RACE reads and catalogs CDR3 proteins one per entry, DNA excluded. This table holds about 180,000 distinct CDR3 sequences. The sequenced material came from blood T cells: a sorted CD56 or NKG2C T cell subset, CD4+ or CD8+ T cells, or bulk PBMC T cells (not recorded which). The receptors were sampled from a woman aged 18-69 years in good health.

The chain carries TRBV10-3 and TRBJ1-1. The CDR3 length is 12 residues. The germline CDR1 and CDR2 sequences are ENHRY and SYGVKD. The CDR3 is CAISDKHDEAFF.

The chain recombines TRBV4-1 with TRBJ1-2; TCRdb outputs TRBD1, but without DNA this stays unchecked. This CDR3 has 15 amino acids. Per germline, CDR1 MGHRA and CDR2 YSYEKL. Here the CDR3 reads CASSQESGQGYGYTF.

The genes are TRBV28 and TRBJ2-7; TCRdb selects TRBD1, and the lack of DNA leaves this call unchecked. CDR3 length: 15 amino acids. Germline CDR1 reads MDHEN; CDR2 reads SYDVKM. CDR3 sequence reads: CASSPWGGRTYEQYF.

This chain connects TRBV5-1 to TRBJ2-2. Germline assignment: CDR1 SGHRS and CDR2 YFSETQ. The CDR3 has 14 amino acids. This CDR3 is CASSSDIPTGELFF.

The chain couples TRBV5-1 to TRBJ2-5; TCRdb gives TRBD1 as the D gene, but with no DNA this cannot be confirmed. CDR3 length: 15 amino acids. Germline V gene sequence: CDR1 SGHRS, CDR2 YFSETQ. CDR3 loop: CASGKAGNPQETQYF.

The genes are TRBV12-3 or TRBV12-4 and TRBJ2-7; without DNA, the TCRdb call of TRBD2 cannot be checked. The CDR3 is 12 amino acids. The CDR3 here is CASSLQGLTQYF.

V is TRBV7-9 and J is TRBJ1-5; the D call from TCRdb, TRBD1, cannot be confirmed without DNA. Germline values: CDR1 SEHNR, CDR2 FQNEAQ (reference sequence). The CDR3 loop spans 15 amino acids. CDR3 amino acids: CASSRGTVSNQPQHF.

The CDR3 sequence: CSARGDGRSPLHF. This chain joins TRBV20-1 and TRBJ1-6; the TCRdb call, TRBD1, lacks DNA for checking. The germline CDR1 and CDR2 sequences are DFQATT and SNEGSKA (reference sequence). CDR3 length: 13 residues.

V usage is TRBV5-1 and J usage is TRBJ2-3; TCRdb returns TRBD1, unconfirmable since there is no DNA. The CDR3 extends over 16 amino acids. The germline V gene encodes CDR1 SGHRS and CDR2 YFSETQ. CDR3 sequence reads: CASSTGTGGDTDTQYF.

The gene calls are TRBV4-2 and TRBJ2-2. Per germline, CDR1 LGHNA and CDR2 YNFKEQ. The CDR3 sequence is 15 residues long. This CDR3 is CASSQEAVDTGELFF.

The rearrangement joins TRBV2 to TRBJ2-5; TCRdb picks TRBD1, but there is no DNA to check that call. Germline V CDR1 and CDR2: SNHLY, FYNNEI. This CDR3 contains 15 residues. This CDR3 reads CASSEARGLSETQYF.

The chain uses TRBV5-1 and TRBJ2-3; TCRdb outputs TRBD2, but without DNA this stays unchecked. The CDR3 covers 15 residues. CDR1 is SGHRS and CDR2 is YFSETQ in the germline V gene. This chain's CDR3 is CASSFTSGKADTQYF.

V and J are TRBV12-3 or TRBV12-4 and TRBJ2-2; the D call of TRBD2 rests on TCRdb alone, since no DNA is present to check it. This CDR3 contains 16 residues. This CDR3 is CASNSEAGGDTGELFF.

The chain uses TRBV6-1 and TRBJ2-3; TCRdb's assignment of TRBD1 cannot be checked, as there is no DNA. Germline CDR1 is MNHNS and CDR2 is SASEGT. This CDR3 is built from 15 residues. The CDR3 loop reads CASSPLGGGPDTQYF.

V gene TRBV18 combines with J gene TRBJ1-5. Per germline, CDR1 KGHSH and CDR2 LQKENI. This CDR3 contains 13 residues. CDR3 loop: CASSAGTQQPQHF. Supplemented by reference TRBV18 and TRBJ1-5, the full variable domain reads NAGVMQNPRHLVRRRGQEARLRCSPMKGHSHVYWYRQLPEEGLKFMVYLQKENIIDESGMPKERFSAEFPKEGPSILRIQQVVRGDSAAYFCASSAGTQQPQHFGDGTRLSIL.

The CDR3 here is CATSPEGSYSTGELFF. The chain recombines TRBV15 with TRBJ2-2; TCRdb returns TRBD2, unconfirmable since there is no DNA. The CDR3 spans 16 residues. CDR1 is LNHNV, CDR2 YYDKDF, per germline (reference sequence). The full variable domain, its missing parts supplied by reference TRBV15 and TRBJ2-2, is DAMVIQNPRYQVTQFGKPVTLSCSQTLNHNVMYWYQQKSSQAPKLLFHYYDKDFNNEADTPDNFQSRRPNTSFCFLDIRSPGLGDTAMYLCATSPEGSYSTGELFFGEGSRLTVL.

The chain carries TRBV11-2 and TRBJ1-1; the TCRdb D gene call, TRBD1, has no DNA to confirm it. Germline V gives CDR1 SGHAT, CDR2 FQNNGV. The CDR3 extends over 15 amino acids. This CDR3 is CASSAPGGGGTEAFF.

The gene calls are TRBV5-1 and TRBJ2-3; TCRdb picks TRBD1, but there is no DNA to check that call. Germline CDR1 reads SGHRS; CDR2 reads YFSETQ. This CDR3 has 15 amino acids. CDR3 sequence: CASSFGTGGPDTQYF.

This sequence joins TRBV29-1 and TRBJ2-3; lacking DNA, the TRBD1 call made by TCRdb goes unchecked. CDR1 SQVTM and CDR2 ANQGSEA come from the germline V gene. This CDR3 is built from 12 residues. CDR3: CSVSQGVDTQYF.

The chain links TRBV5-1 to TRBJ2-7; checking the TCRdb D call of TRBD2 is not possible without DNA. Germline V gene sequence: CDR1 SGHRS, CDR2 YFSETQ. The CDR3 consists of 13 residues. CDR3 sequence reads: CASSLNWAEEQYF. The entire variable domain, with the rest obtained from reference TRBV5-1 and TRBJ2-7, is as follows: KAGVTQTPRYLIKTRGQQVTLSCSPISGHRSVSWYQQTPGQGLQFLFEYFSETQRNKGNFPGRFSGRQFSNSRSEMNVSTLELGDSALYLCASSLNWAEEQYFGPGTRLTVT.